This T cell receptor beta chain stems from a study of blood T cell repertoires in COVID-19. Study in general: PBMCs, B-cell-depleted T cells, or T cells were the source of the cDNA or gDNA that made up the material.

The repertoire was sequenced with immunoSEQ multiplex PCR; TCRdb's copy has only in-frame clones and lacks some. The table lists 150,000 to 180,000 clones, approximately 90% of them singletons. This CDR3 spans 14 amino acids. The receptor's source is a woman aged 40 to 50 with acute or convalescent COVID-19. The chain employs TRBV21-1 and TRBJ1-5. TRBV21-1 is a documented pseudogene. The specimen was peripheral blood. The CDR3 is CASSSGVDNQPQHF. DNA of the CDR3: TGTGCCAGCAGCAGCGGGGTTGACAATCAGCCCCAGCATTTT.